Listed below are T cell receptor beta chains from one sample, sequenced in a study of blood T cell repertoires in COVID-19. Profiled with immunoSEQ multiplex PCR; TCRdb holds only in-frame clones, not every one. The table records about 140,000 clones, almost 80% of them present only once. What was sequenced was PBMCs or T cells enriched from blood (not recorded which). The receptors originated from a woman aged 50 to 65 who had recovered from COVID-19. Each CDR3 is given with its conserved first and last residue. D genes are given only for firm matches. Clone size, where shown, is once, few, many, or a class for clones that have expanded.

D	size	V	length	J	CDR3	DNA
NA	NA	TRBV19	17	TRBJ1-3	CASTLVGGKRSGNTIYF	TGTGCCAGTACCCTAGTCGGGGGGAAACGCTCTGGAAACACCATATATTTT
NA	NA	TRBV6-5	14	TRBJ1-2	CASSYSVGLYGYTF	TGTGCCAGCAGTTACTCGGTGGGCCTGTATGGCTACACCTTC
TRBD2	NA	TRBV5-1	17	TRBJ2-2	CASSLAGAGVGTGELFF	TGCGCCAGCAGCTTGGCCGGAGCGGGGGTAGGCACCGGGGAGCTGTTTTTT
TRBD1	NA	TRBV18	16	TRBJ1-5	CASSWTGFGGNQPQHF	TGTGCCAGCTCATGGACAGGGTTTGGGGGCAATCAGCCCCAGCATTTT
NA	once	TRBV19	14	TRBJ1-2	CASSILDSFYGYTF	TGTGCCAGTAGTATCCTCGACAGTTTCTATGGCTACACCTTC
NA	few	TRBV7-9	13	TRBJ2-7	CASSSGTPDEQYF	TGTGCCAGCAGCTCAGGGACTCCGGACGAGCAGTACTTC
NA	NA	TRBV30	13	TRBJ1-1	CAWSETGFTEAFF	TGTGCCTGGAGCGAGACGGGTTTTACTGAAGCTTTCTTT
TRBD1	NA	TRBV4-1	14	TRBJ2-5	CASSRGQGEVTQYF	TGCGCCAGCAGCCGTGGACAGGGGGAGGTGACCCAGTACTTC
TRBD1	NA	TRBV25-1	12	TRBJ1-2	CASSRTGNGYTF	TGTGCCAGCAGTCGGACAGGGAACGGCTACACCTTC
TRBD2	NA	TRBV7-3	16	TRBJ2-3	CASSLGGLAGGYTQYF	TGTGCCAGCAGCCTTGGGGGACTAGCGGGTGGTTATACGCAGTATTTT